This paragraph covers one T cell receptor (beta chain) sequence. This entry is derived from a study of blood T cell repertoires in COVID-19. The participants were between about 18 and 90 years old and came from under 25 US areas. Clinical histories supplied by participants themselves formed the basis of cohort assignment. The authors' processing: By means of reference gene primer amplification, nucleated cell counts were estimated. Using immunoSEQ multiplex PCR, the repertoire was profiled, and TCRdb retains in-frame clones only, with some absent. That table gives V, J and clone size, and the DNA gave D and trimming. The top ten hold less than 7% of the sample, which has approximately 140,000 clones, approximately 81% seen once. The CDR3 is 15 residues long.

The receptor's source is a middle-aged man with acute COVID-19. The rearrangement links TRBV21-1 to TRBJ2-7; no check of the table's D call, TRBD1, against the DNA was made. TRBV21-1 is an annotated pseudogene. Sequences were obtained from PBMCs or T cells enriched from blood (not recorded which). CDR3 in amino acids: CASSSKDRDNYEQYF. The CDR3 bases are TGTGCCAGCAGCTCTAAAGACCGGGACAACTACGAGCAGTACTTC.